This T cell receptor (beta chain) was sequenced in a study of STAT5B mutations in CD4+ large granular lymphocyte leukemia. In the source study's methods: The detection floor for productive clonotype frequency was 2.59 x 10-5. Clones were read by immunoSEQ multiplex PCR, and TCRdb kept only the in-frame ones, dropping some. V and J calls and clone size follow that table, whereas D and trimming were derived from the DNA. The sample contains about 32,000 clones, less than 75% of which appear only once. This CDR3 region has 16 residues. V was shortened by 1 base and J by 0 bases, with 7 bases between the two germline ends. The germline CDR1 and CDR2 sequences are MNHEY and SMNVEV (reference sequence). About this clone itself: The target antigen is unknown.

General observations from the study: Approximately 25% of private leukemic clonotypes occurred rarely in other patients' non-leukemic repertoires. Patient CD4-sorted repertoires stayed more clonal than healthy ones after leukemic-clone removal. Compared with healthy controls (2/35), patient top clones favored TRBV06 (8/27).

This TCR came from a human donor in good health. The genes are TRBV27 and TRBJ1-6; D not certain. Sequenced input: CD4+ T cells from blood buffy coats. The DNA of the CDR3 is TGTGCCAGCAGTTTATATGGGAGCTCCTATAATTCACCCCTCCACTTT. It translates to CASSLYGSSYNSPLHF.